Listed here are 30 T cell receptor beta chains from one sample, sequenced in a study of CD8+CD57+ T cells in acquired aplastic anemia. Profiling of TCR beta VDJ combinations and CDR3 sequences used genomic DNA as template. TCRdb reanalysed the reads using MiXCR and keeps one entry per CDR3 protein. Here the sample spans about 420,000 distinct CDR3 sequences, 55% to 70% being singletons. The material sequenced was sorted CD4+, CD8+, or CD8+CD57+ T cells (not recorded which) from PBMCs. The source of these receptors is a human donor in good health, serving as a control.

V gene TRBV7-6 combines with J gene TRBJ1-6; 9 nucleotides agree with TRBD1. The trim removed 3 bases at V and 6 bases at J, leaving 6 bases unmatched. The CDR3 has 16 amino acids. Germline V CDR1 and CDR2: SGHVS, FNYEAQ. CDR3 region: CASSLEGQGSNSPLHF. The CDR3 DNA sequence: TGTGCCAGCAGCTTGGAGGGACAGGGTAGTAATTCACCCCTCCACTTT.

A remark on this clonotype: No conserved phenylalanine or tryptophan is present at the end of the CDR3, so a read error is the likely explanation. No DNA is shown, since the ends of the CDR3 on it are uncertain; the CDR3 is the one TCRdb lists. V is TRBV9 and J is TRBJ1-5; TRBD1, as called in the table, went unchecked against the DNA. Germline values: CDR1 SGDLS, CDR2 YYNGEE. The CDR3 has 13 residues if both end residues are counted. The CDR3 sequence is CASSSRDRDSYNV.

This clonotype is a singleton in its sample. At one end the junction does not follow the germline gene, possibly because of a read error. The chain employs TRBV12-3 or TRBV12-4 and TRBJ1-3; TRBD1 aligns across 7 bases. This CDR3 is 14 amino acids long. The CDR3 bases are TGCGCCAGCAGCGTAGGACAGGAAAGAAACACCATATATTTT. It encodes CASSVGQERNTIYF.

The rearrangement links TRBV11-2 to TRBJ1-2; weak D call: TRBD1 (6 bases). Trimming shortened V by 0 bases and J by 6 bases, and 11 bases separated the two germline ends. CDR1 is SGHAT, CDR2 FQNNGV, per germline. The CDR3 runs 14 residues. CDR3 sequence reads: CASSLDGGLDGYTF. As DNA, the CDR3 is TGTGCCAGCAGCTTAGATGGGGGCCTGGATGGCTACACCTTC. Full variable domain (rest looked up from reference TRBV11-2 and TRBJ1-2): EAGVAQSPRYKIIEKRQSVAFWCNPISGHATLYWYQQILGQGPKLLIQFQNNGVVDDSQLPKDRFSAERLKGVDSTLKIQPAKLEDSAVYLCASSLDGGLDGYTFGSGTRLTVV.

The CDR3 spells CASSRENTYTEAFF. The CDR3 region has the DNA TGTGCCAGCAGTAGAGAGAACACGTACACTGAAGCTTTCTTT. The chain has TRBV12-3 or TRBV12-4 and TRBJ1-1; the D is unclear. The CDR3 sequence is 14 residues long. V lost 5 bases to trimming and J lost 3 bases, with 13 bases between them.

V usage is TRBV10-3 and J usage is TRBJ1-2; D perhaps matches TRBD1 (5 bases). CDR1 and CDR2 from the germline V gene are ENHRY and SYGVKD. This CDR3 is built from 13 residues. The DNA of the CDR3 is TGTAGCAGCATTGGACACCTGGAAGATGGCTACACCTTC. This gives the protein CSSIGHLEDGYTF.

This clonotype was detected a few times. The rearrangement uses TRBV7-6 and TRBJ1-2; TRBD1 agrees at 8 bases. J lost 7 bases, V lost 3 bases, and 10 bases had no gene match. The CDR3 is made up of 15 amino acids. CDR1 SGHVS and CDR2 FNYEAQ come from the germline V gene. For the CDR3, the DNA is TGTGCCAGCAGCTTGTCCCCAGGGGGCCATTCTGGCTACACCTTC. It codes for CASSLSPGGHSGYTF.

This clonotype has ten or more counts. The chain is built from TRBV7-2 and TRBJ1-3; D is undetermined. V lost 0 bases and J lost 1, with 4 bases in between. Germline values: CDR1 SGHTA, CDR2 FQGNSA. CDR3 size: 14 residues. CDR3 in DNA: TGTGCCAGCAGCTTAGCAGGGTCTGGAAACACCATATATTTT. It yields the protein CASSLAGSGNTIYF.

The J gene is TRBJ1-1, the V gene TRBV9; D might be TRBD1 (6 bases). V was cut by 4 bases and J by 10 bases, with 17 bases left in between. Germline CDR1 SGDLS, CDR2 YYNGEE. The CDR3 spans 13 residues. The chain's CDR3 is CASSQNRQASAFF. In nucleotides, the CDR3 is TGTGCCAGCAGCCAAAATCGACAGGCTTCAGCTTTCTTT.

The rearrangement links TRBV20-1 to TRBJ2-5; tentative D call: TRBD2 (6 bases). V lost 3 bases, J lost 5 bases, and 16 bases lay in between. The CDR3 contains 14 residues. Germline CDR1 and CDR2: DFQATT and SNEGSKA (reference sequence). The CDR3 region is CSARSSAGMETQYF. CDR3 nucleotides: TGCAGTGCTAGGAGTAGCGCGGGGATGGAGACCCAGTACTTC.

The rearrangement uses TRBV5-1 and TRBJ1-3; 7 positions match TRBD1. The germline gives CDR1 SGHRS, CDR2 YFSETQ. Germline trimming cut 0 bases from V and 0 bases from J; bases unmatched to any gene: 3. The CDR3 extends over 16 amino acids. The DNA of the CDR3 is TGCGCCAGCAGCTTGGGACAGGGTTCCTCTGGAAACACCATATATTTT. Translation: CASSLGQGSSGNTIYF.

This clonotype was observed a single time. This chain uses TRBV7-8 with TRBJ2-5; the match to TRBD1 covers 7 bases. Trimming at V came to 6 bases and at J to 5 bases, leaving 9 bases not matched to a gene. CDR3 size: 14 residues. CDR1 and CDR2 from the germline V gene are SGHVS and FQNEAQ. CDR3: CASSGQVALETQYF. The CDR3 nucleotides are TGTGCCAGCAGTGGACAGGTGGCGCTGGAGACCCAGTACTTC.

In its sample, this clonotype was seen a few times. The chain uses TRBV19 and TRBJ1-1; no clear D. CDR3 length equals 11 residues. Germline V gives CDR1 LNHDA, CDR2 SQIVND (reference sequence). Trimming removed 7 bases at V and 8 bases at J, with 11 bases between. CDR3 residues: CASIPGVEAFF. CDR3 sequence (DNA): TGTGCCAGTATTCCGGGAGTGGAAGCTTTCTTT.

This clonotype was counted at least ten times. The chain is built from TRBV5-1 and TRBJ2-3, with D hard to call. CDR3 length equals 16 residues. With 0 bases removed from V and 4 bases from J, the gap between germline ends came to 15 bases. Germline lookup yields CDR1 SGHRS and CDR2 YFSETQ. The CDR3 DNA follows: TGCGCCAGCAGCTTGGGTGGTGTCAGAGTGGCAGATACGCAGTATTTT. Its translation: CASSLGGVRVADTQYF. Full variable domain (outside the CDR3, taken from reference TRBV5-1 and TRBJ2-3): KAGVTQTPRYLIKTRGQQVTLSCSPISGHRSVSWYQQTPGQGLQFLFEYFSETQRNKGNFPGRFSGRQFSNSRSEMNVSTLELGDSALYLCASSLGGVRVADTQYFGPGTRLTVL.

This clonotype was counted once. The rearrangement links TRBV12-3 or TRBV12-4 to TRBJ1-5; maybe TRBD1 (6 bases). The CDR3 is 13 residues long. The V end was cut by 7 bases, the J end by 4 bases, with 11 bases between. The CDR3 sequence is CASTTGANQPQHF. The CDR3 coding sequence is TGTGCCAGCACAACGGGGGCTAATCAGCCCCAGCATTTT.

Turning to this clonotype: Sequence at one end of the junction differs from germline and may be a read error. The gene calls are TRBV7-9 and TRBJ1-4; 7 bases line up with TRBD1. Germline CDR1 and CDR2: SEHNR and FQNEAQ (reference sequence). This CDR3 is built from 13 residues. CDR3 sequence (DNA): TGTGCCAGCAGCGAGGACAGGCGTGAAAAACTGTTCTTT. Translation gives CASSEDRREKLFF. Using reference TRBV7-9 and TRBJ1-4 for the parts outside the CDR3, the full variable domain is DTGVSQNPRHKITKRGQNVTFRCDPISEHNRLYWYRQTLGQGPEFLTYFQNEAQLEKSRLLSDRFSAERPKGSFSTLEIQRTEQGDSAMYLCASSEDRREKLFFGSGTQLSVL.

This chain uses TRBV9 with TRBJ2-7; weak D call: TRBD2 (6 bases). The ends were cut back, 0 bases at V and 11 bases at J, with 21 bases in the middle. The germline V gene encodes CDR1 SGDLS and CDR2 YYNGEE. This CDR3 is 15 amino acids long. CDR3 loop: CASSVASGRNTEEYF. The CDR3, as DNA: TGTGCCAGCAGCGTAGCGTCGGGGAGGAACACTGAAGAGTACTTC.

The chain joins TRBV7-9 to TRBJ2-2; D is undetermined. The V end was cut by 5 bases, the J end by 8 bases, with 3 bases between. CDR3 length equals 10 residues. Germline V gene sequence: CDR1 SEHNR, CDR2 FQNEAQ (reference sequence). The CDR3 here is CASSLGELFF. In DNA form, the CDR3 reads TGTGCCAGCAGCCTAGGGGAGCTGTTTTTT.

The chain couples TRBV20-1 to TRBJ2-7; 9 bases line up with TRBD2. The CDR3 has 13 amino acids. The germline gives CDR1 DFQATT, CDR2 SNEGSKA (reference sequence). J gave up 6 bases and V 7 bases, and 10 bases lay outside the gene matches. In DNA, the CDR3 is TGCAGTGAGTCCGGCGGGGGGGCCCGCGAGCAGTACTTC. It translates to CSESGGGAREQYF.

Details on this clonotype: The junction departs from the called germline gene at one end, perhaps through a read error. This chain links TRBV7-2 with TRBJ1-1; perhaps TRBD1 as D (6 bases). CDR1 SGHTA and CDR2 FQGNSA come from the germline V gene. The CDR3 sequence is 16 residues long. The chain's CDR3 is CASSLHMGGLNTEAFF. The DNA of the CDR3 is TGTGCCAGCAGCCTCCACATGGGGGGGCTGAATACTGAAGCTTTCTTT.

Worth noting for this clonotype: The junction and the germline gene differ at one end; a read error may be behind it. The V call is TRBV10-1, the J call TRBJ1-6, with D maybe TRBD1 (5 bases). CDR1 is WNHNN, CDR2 SYGVQD, per germline (reference sequence). This CDR3 contains 14 residues. CDR3 in amino acids: CASSDQGIKSPLHF. The CDR3 coding sequence is TGTGCCAGCAGTGACCAGGGTATTAAGTCTCCCCTCCACTTC.

This chain joins TRBV29-1 and TRBJ2-7; D is undetermined. Trimming pared 7 bases from V and 2 bases from J, leaving 18 bases between. There are 14 residues in the CDR3. Germline V lookup: CDR1 SQVTM, CDR2 ANQGSEA. The CDR3 DNA is TGCAGCGCCCTCGACGGTATCAGCACCTACGAGCAGTACTTC. It codes for CSALDGISTYEQYF.

The chain is built from TRBV20-1 and TRBJ1-1; unclear D gene. CDR3 length: 14 amino acids. Trimming cost V 6 bases and J 6 bases, with 20 bases left between them. The germline V gene has CDR1 DFQATT and CDR2 SNEGSKA (reference sequence). The CDR3 region has the DNA TGCAGTGCCCCTCTGATGAGCTCTGGGGCTGAAGCTTTCTTT. This sequence encodes CSAPLMSSGAEAFF.

As for this clonotype: The junction and the germline gene differ at one end; a read error may be behind it. The chain combines TRBV5-1 with TRBJ1-4; unclear D gene. The germline V gene encodes CDR1 SGHRS and CDR2 YFSETQ. CDR3 length: 15 amino acids. The CDR3 DNA is TGCGCCACCAGCCCGGGCGTGAACACTCAGGAAAAACTGTTTTTT. Its translation: CATSPGVNTQEKLFF.

Worth noting for this clonotype: With a much larger clone just one base away, this may be a read error. No conserved phenylalanine or tryptophan ends this CDR3, so it is likely a read error. J is TRBJ1-3 and V is TRBV5-1, with D possibly matching TRBD1 (5 bases). This CDR3 has 15 residues. Germline values: CDR1 SGHRS, CDR2 YFSETQ. The germline V and J ends were trimmed by 2 bases and 3 bases, with 12 bases remaining between them. The CDR3 loop reads CASSLGGVSGNTIYS. CDR3 nucleotides: TGCGCCAGCAGCTTAGGAGGGGTCAGTGGAAACACCATATATTCT.

This clonotype was counted once. CDR3: CASSLDGGGKDTQFF. The CDR3 DNA sequence: TGTGCCAGCAGTCTCGACGGGGGGGGCAAAGATACGCAGTTCTTC. The V gene is TRBV7-7, the J gene TRBJ2-1; 8 bases map to TRBD2. The germline V gene encodes CDR1 SSHAT and CDR2 FNYEAQ (reference sequence). The CDR3 covers 15 residues. The ends lost 6 bases at V and 12 bases at J; junction bases unmatched: 16. The variable domain in full, completed from reference TRBV7-7 and TRBJ2-1, reads GAGVSQSPRYKVTKRGQDVTLRCDPISSHATLYWYQQALGQGPEFLTYFNYEAQPDKSGLPSDRFSAERPEGSISTLTIQRTEQRDSAMYRCASSLDGGGKDTQFFGPGTRLTVL.

The chain joins TRBV7-4 to TRBJ2-5; 9 nucleotides line up with TRBD2. The germline gives CDR1 SGHVT, CDR2 SQSDAQ. The V and J ends lost 5 bases and 7 bases, in that order; junction bases with no gene match: 14. The length of the CDR3 is 16 residues. The CDR3 here is CASSEALAGGGTTQYF. The DNA of the CDR3 is TGTGCCAGCAGCGAGGCACTCGCGGGGGGGGGGACGACCCAGTACTTC.

In its sample, this clonotype was seen once. The chain uses TRBV7-2 and TRBJ2-7; no firm D call. V was trimmed by 1 base and J by 0 bases, leaving 10 bases between them. CDR1 and CDR2 from the germline V gene are SGHTA and FQGNSA. The CDR3 runs 15 residues. CDR3 protein: CASSLGGWSSYEQYF. CDR3 DNA: TGTGCCAGCAGCTTAGGAGGTTGGAGCTCCTACGAGCAGTACTTC.

The chain recombines TRBV7-2 with TRBJ1-6; TRBD1 matches at 8 bases. The CDR3 covers 15 residues. The germline V gene has CDR1 SGHTA and CDR2 FQGNSA. V shed 5 bases, J shed 9 bases, and the junction held 9 bases outside the gene matches. The CDR3 loop is CASSQRTGWSSPLHF. For the CDR3, the DNA is TGTGCCAGCAGCCAAAGGACAGGGTGGAGTTCACCCCTCCACTTT.

This clonotype has ten or more counts. The CDR3 spells CASSDGLYGYTF. For the CDR3, the DNA is TGTGCCAGCAGTGACGGTCTATATGGCTACACCTTC. V usage is TRBV6-6 and J usage is TRBJ1-2; D ambiguous. This CDR3 comprises 12 residues. Trimming left V 5 bases short and J 5 bases short, with 9 bases between. In germline, CDR1 is MNHNY, CDR2 SVGAGI (reference sequence).